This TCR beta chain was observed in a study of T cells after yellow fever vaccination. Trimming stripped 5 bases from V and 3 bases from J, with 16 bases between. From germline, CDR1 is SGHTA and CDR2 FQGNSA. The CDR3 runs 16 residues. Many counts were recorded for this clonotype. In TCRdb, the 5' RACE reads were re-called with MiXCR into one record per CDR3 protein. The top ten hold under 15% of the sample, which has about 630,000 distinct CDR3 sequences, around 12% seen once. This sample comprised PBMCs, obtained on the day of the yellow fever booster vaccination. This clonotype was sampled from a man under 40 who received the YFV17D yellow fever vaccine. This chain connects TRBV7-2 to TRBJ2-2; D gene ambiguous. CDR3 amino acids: CASSPSRTEYTGELFF. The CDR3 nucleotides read TGTGCCAGCAGCCCAAGTCGAACGGAGTACACCGGGGAGCTGTTTTTT.